This T cell receptor (beta chain) was retrieved from a study of regulatory T cells in long-lasting Graves disease. The time point denotes: newly diagnosed GD, antithyroid drugs for less than 3 months. RNA isolated from PBMCs was used to make the TCR library. On this clonotype: Its antigen remains unidentified.

General study results and limits: Shared public clonotypes totalled some 2,500 in persistent patients, compared with about 930 in new patients.

Construction of TCR beta libraries relied on iRepertoire HTBI primers and on Arm-PCR targeting CDR3 regions. Original processing methods: Sequenced samples collectively carried around 60 TRBV and 14 TRBJ segments. Via MiXCR, TCRdb re-called the multiplex PCR reads, giving one row per CDR3 protein. These V and J calls are TCRdb output, not the study's own analysis. The sample includes over 500,000 distinct CDR3 sequences, less than 20% seen only once; the top ten take approximately 18%. In addition, the sample was reused for a study of T cells in Graves' hyperthyroidism and ophthalmopathy. That work states: Uncontrolled infection, other autoimmune disease, pregnancy or lactation barred patients from enrollment. Ophthalmopathy could be told apart from stable hyperthyroidism with a 13 V-J model.

The sequenced sample was peripheral blood mononuclear cells (PBMCs), obtained at new diagnosis, from a patient treated with antithyroid drugs. The receptor comes from a woman younger than 45 with Graves disease.

The CDR3 spells CSAKSDTSNQPQHF. In DNA form, the CDR3 reads TGCAGTGCTAAATCAGACACCAGCAATCAGCCCCAGCATTTT. The chain employs TRBV20-1 and TRBJ1-5, with no clear D. There are 14 residues in the CDR3. Germline V gene sequence: CDR1 DFQATT, CDR2 SNEGSKA (reference sequence). V was trimmed by 4 bases and J by 1 base, leaving 11 bases between them.